The present T cell receptor (beta chain) was sequenced within a study of blood T cell repertoires in COVID-19. About the study: T cells, B-cell-depleted T cells, or PBMCs provided the cDNA or gDNA that served as material.

Trimming at V came to 1 base and at J to 5 bases, leaving 7 bases not matched to a gene. This CDR3 is 15 amino acids long. Germline V lookup: CDR1 MNHEY, CDR2 SVGEGT. Authors' analysis steps: Quantification of nucleated cells was approximated via reference gene primer amplification. Clones were sequenced by immunoSEQ multiplex PCR, and TCRdb holds only the in-frame ones, with some missing. V, J and clone size were drawn from that table, and D and trimming were deduced from the DNA. The table has some 350,000 clones, nearly 90% seen once. This sequence was found in a man aged 18 to 29 with active or convalescent COVID-19. Sequenced material: peripheral blood. The chain couples TRBV6-2 or TRBV6-3 to TRBJ2-7; TRBD1 aligns across 8 bases. Written as DNA, the CDR3 is TGTGCCAGCAGTTACTTTTCGGACAGGGTCGACGAGCAGTACTTC. The encoded protein is CASSYFSDRVDEQYF.